A selection of T cell receptor beta chains follows, all from one sample in a study of blood T cell repertoires in COVID-19. Sequencing was performed with immunoSEQ multiplex PCR; in TCRdb, only in-frame clones are kept and a portion is missing. The sample yields fewer than 350,000 clones, 70% to 90% seen once. Sequenced input: peripheral blood. All receptors derive from a woman aged 30 to 39 with COVID-19, enrolled during active disease. The CDR3 runs from the conserved cysteine through the conserved F or W.

V	J	CDR3
TRBV28	TRBJ1-2	CASKGRRELTAPNYGYTF
TRBV4-2	TRBJ1-2	CASSQDPGGYGYTF
TRBV5-1	TRBJ2-1	CASSLNLVGSEQFF
TRBV6-5	TRBJ1-6	CASSYFLNRNSPLHF
TRBV7-2	TRBJ2-2	CASSLGGGPNTGELFF
TRBV5-6	TRBJ2-7	CASSLLRGGEQYF
TRBV5-1	TRBJ1-2	CASSLQVPTGEGYTF
TRBV4-2	TRBJ2-7	CASRAVAVSYEQYF
TRBV6-6	TRBJ1-1	CASRRGRGEDTEAFF
TRBV18	TRBJ2-7	CASSPPGLAGETYEQYF
TRBV11-2	TRBJ2-5	CASSTGGDETQYF
TRBV6-5	TRBJ2-7	CASSYSHYYEQYF
TRBV27	TRBJ2-7	CASSLGGTYEQYF
TRBV6-5	TRBJ1-6	CASASGIGQSPLHF
TRBV15	TRBJ1-1	CATNPVGSGTEAFF
TRBV2	TRBJ1-1	CASSVGQLNTEAFF
TRBV7-2	TRBJ1-1	CASSFGTPRREAFF
TRBV7-6	TRBJ1-2	CASSSNRDRVTGYTF
TRBV14	TRBJ1-2	CASSPFPDRGSHYGYTF
TRBV5-1	TRBJ2-7	CASSLGAASYEQYF
TRBV3-1/TRBV3-2	TRBJ2-6	CASSQAGLSGANVLTF
TRBV3-1/TRBV3-2	TRBJ1-4	CASSRTEYNEKLFF
TRBV5-6	TRBJ1-4	CASSPTKRGTNEKLFF
TRBV10-3	TRBJ2-4	CAISDPVAGGPNIQYF
TRBV7-2	TRBJ1-2	CASSFFIDIYGYTF
TRBV21-1	TRBJ1-2	CASTLGTPRDYGYTF
TRBV7-6	TRBJ2-7	CASSPGTENYEQYF
TRBV2	TRBJ2-3	CASSGTSGVDTQYF
TRBV19	TRBJ2-1	CASSITGTGYNEQFF
TRBV7-6	TRBJ2-2	CASSLGTGFGELFF
TRBV29-1	TRBJ2-1	CSVKGLAGYNEQFF
TRBV2	TRBJ2-5	CASSTDSQETQYF
TRBV6-6	TRBJ2-4	CASSRLAGGLAKNIQYF
TRBV4-1	TRBJ2-2	CASSQGTGRAVGELFF
TRBV2	TRBJ1-1	CASRHAGRTGGRGTEAFF
TRBV27	TRBJ2-7	CASSWAGGSYEQYF
TRBV5-6	TRBJ2-7	CASSAGTGAIEQYF
TRBV2	TRBJ1-6	CASSETGANSPLHF
TRBV5-6	TRBJ1-4	CASSQTGPLEKLFF
TRBV5-4	TRBJ2-2	CASSQDSTITGELFF
TRBV7-9	TRBJ2-2	CASSPSGDTGELFF
TRBV28	TRBJ2-7	CASFGTERAYEQYF
TRBV2	TRBJ2-5	CASSQGGGQETQYF
TRBV3-1/TRBV3-2	TRBJ2-7	CASSLGGYEQYF
TRBV5-1	TRBJ2-3	CASSFGQPARTDTQYF
TRBV6-5	TRBJ2-3	CASRTSGGAVDTQYF
TRBV6-6	TRBJ2-6	CASSRGSSSGANVLTF
TRBV6-1	TRBJ1-5	CASSERQGGQPQHF
TRBV6-5	TRBJ2-5	CASRVAGVQETQYF
TRBV7-9	TRBJ1-2	CASQTQESNYGYTF
TRBV4-2	TRBJ2-1	CASSQAGGGYNEQFF
TRBV27	TRBJ2-1	CASSFFPQGASSNEQFF
TRBV6-2/TRBV6-3	TRBJ2-7	CASSYGQGWEQYF
TRBV4-1	TRBJ2-1	CASSLTSGGPGDEQFF
TRBV27	TRBJ2-3	CASSFSGSTDTQYF
TRBV2	TRBJ2-1	CASSDPSGGPYNEQFF
TRBV5-1	TRBJ2-1	CASVRVGGRSYNEQFF